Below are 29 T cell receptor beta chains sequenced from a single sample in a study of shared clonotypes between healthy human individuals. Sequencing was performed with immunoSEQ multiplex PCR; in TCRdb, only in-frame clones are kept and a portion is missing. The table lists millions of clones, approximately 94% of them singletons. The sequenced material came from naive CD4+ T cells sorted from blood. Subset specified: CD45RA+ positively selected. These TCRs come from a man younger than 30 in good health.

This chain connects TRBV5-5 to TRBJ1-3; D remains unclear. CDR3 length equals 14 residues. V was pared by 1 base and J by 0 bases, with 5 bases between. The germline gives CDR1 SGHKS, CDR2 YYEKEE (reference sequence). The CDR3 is CASSLKVSGNTIYF. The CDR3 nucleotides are TGTGCCAGCAGCTTGAAAGTCTCTGGAAACACCATATATTTT.

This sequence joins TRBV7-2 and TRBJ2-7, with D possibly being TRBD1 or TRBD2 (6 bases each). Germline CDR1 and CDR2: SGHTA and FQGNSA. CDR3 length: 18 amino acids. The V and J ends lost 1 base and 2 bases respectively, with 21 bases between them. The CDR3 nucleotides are TGTGCCAGCAGCTTAGGATCGGGGGCCGAGCGGTTAGCCTACGAGCAGTACTTC. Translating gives CASSLGSGAERLAYEQYF.

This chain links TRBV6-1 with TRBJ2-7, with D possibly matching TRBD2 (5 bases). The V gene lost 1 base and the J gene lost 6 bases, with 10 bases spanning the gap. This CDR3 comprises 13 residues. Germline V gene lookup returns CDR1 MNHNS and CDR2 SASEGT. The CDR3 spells CASSEGLPVEQYF. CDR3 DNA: TGTGCCAGCAGTGAAGGACTACCGGTCGAGCAGTACTTC.

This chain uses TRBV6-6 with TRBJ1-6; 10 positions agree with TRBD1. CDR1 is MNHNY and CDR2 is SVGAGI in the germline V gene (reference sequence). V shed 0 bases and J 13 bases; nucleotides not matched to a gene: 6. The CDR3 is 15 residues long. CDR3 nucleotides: TGTGCCAGCAGTTACTCCGGGACAGGGGAGGCGCCCCTCCACTTT. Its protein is CASSYSGTGEAPLHF.

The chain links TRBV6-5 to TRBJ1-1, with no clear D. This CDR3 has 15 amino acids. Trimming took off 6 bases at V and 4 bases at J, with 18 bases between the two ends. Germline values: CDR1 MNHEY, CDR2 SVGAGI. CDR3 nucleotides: TGTGCCAGCAGCCCCGGGTTCTTGGGAGGCACTGAAGCTTTCTTT. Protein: CASSPGFLGGTEAFF.

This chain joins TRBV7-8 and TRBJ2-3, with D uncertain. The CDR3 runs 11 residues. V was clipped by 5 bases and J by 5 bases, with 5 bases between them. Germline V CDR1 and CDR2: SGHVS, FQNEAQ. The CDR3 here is CASSALDTQYF. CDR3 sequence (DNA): TGTGCCAGCAGCGCGTTAGATACGCAGTATTTT.

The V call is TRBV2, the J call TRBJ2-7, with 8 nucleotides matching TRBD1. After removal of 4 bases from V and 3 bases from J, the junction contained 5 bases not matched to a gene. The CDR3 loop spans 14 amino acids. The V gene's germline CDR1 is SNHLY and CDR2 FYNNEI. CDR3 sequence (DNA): TGTGCCAGCAGTGCTCAGGGGGCAGGCTACGAGCAGTACTTC. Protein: CASSAQGAGYEQYF.

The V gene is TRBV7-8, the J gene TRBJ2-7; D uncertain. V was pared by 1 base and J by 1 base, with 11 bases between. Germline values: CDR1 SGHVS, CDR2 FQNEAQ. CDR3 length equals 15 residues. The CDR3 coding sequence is TGTGCCAGCAGCTTAGAGACGGTCCGATCCTACGAGCAGTACTTC. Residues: CASSLETVRSYEQYF.

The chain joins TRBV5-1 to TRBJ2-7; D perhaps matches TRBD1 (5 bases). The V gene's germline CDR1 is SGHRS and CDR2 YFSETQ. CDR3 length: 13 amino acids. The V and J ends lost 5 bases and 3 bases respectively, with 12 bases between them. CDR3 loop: CASSQAGLYEQYF. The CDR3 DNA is TGCGCCAGCAGTCAGGCAGGGCTCTACGAGCAGTACTTC.

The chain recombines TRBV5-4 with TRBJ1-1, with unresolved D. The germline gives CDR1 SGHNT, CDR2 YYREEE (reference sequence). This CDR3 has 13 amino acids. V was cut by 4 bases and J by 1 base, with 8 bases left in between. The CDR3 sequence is CASSRRENTEAFF. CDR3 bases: TGTGCCAGCAGCCGTAGAGAGAACACTGAAGCTTTCTTT.

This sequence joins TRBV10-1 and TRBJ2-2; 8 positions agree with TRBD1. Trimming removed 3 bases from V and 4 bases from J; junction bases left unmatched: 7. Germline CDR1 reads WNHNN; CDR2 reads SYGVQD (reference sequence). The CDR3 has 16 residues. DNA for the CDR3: TGCGCCAGCAGTGAAAAACCTGGACAGGGCACCGGGGAGCTGTTTTTT. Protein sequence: CASSEKPGQGTGELFF.

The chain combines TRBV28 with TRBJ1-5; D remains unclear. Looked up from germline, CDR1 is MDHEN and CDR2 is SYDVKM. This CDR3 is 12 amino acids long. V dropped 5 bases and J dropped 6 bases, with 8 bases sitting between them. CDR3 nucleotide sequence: TGTGCCAGCAGTCAACGGACTCAGCCCCAGCATTTT. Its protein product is CASSQRTQPQHF.

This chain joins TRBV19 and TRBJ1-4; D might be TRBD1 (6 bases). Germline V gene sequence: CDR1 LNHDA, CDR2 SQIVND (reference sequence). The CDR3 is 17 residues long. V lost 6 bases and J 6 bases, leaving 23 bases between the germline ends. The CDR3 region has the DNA TGTGCCAGTAGACAACCTCTCTCGTCGGGGGGCGATGAAAAACTGTTTTTT. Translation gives CASRQPLSSGGDEKLFF.

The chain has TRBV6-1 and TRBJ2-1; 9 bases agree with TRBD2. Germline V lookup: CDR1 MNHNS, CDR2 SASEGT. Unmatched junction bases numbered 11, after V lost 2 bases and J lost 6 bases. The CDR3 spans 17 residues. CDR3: CASSEIAAGGPGNEQFF. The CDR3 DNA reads TGTGCCAGCAGTGAAATCGCGGCGGGAGGGCCGGGCAATGAGCAGTTCTTC.

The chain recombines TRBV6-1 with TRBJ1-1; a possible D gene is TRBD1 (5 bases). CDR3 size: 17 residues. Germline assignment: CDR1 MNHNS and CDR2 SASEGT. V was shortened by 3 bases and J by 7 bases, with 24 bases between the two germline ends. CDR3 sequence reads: CASSEETVFGLYGEAFF. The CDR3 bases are TGTGCCAGCAGTGAGGAGACAGTCTTTGGTCTCTACGGTGAAGCTTTCTTT.

CDR3 loop: CASSVRLAPSYEQYF. CDR3 in DNA: TGTGCCAGCTCCGTCAGACTAGCGCCCTCCTACGAGCAGTACTTC. The chain couples TRBV18 to TRBJ2-7; TRBD2 matches at 8 bases. Germline V CDR1 and CDR2: KGHSH, LQKENI. The CDR3 runs 15 residues. J gave up 0 bases and V 6 bases, and 7 bases lay outside the gene matches.

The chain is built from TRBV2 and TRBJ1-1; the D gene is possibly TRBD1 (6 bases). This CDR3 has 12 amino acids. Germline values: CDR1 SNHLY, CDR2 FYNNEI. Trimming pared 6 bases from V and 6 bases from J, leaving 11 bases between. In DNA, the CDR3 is TGTGCCAGCAGGCTGGACAGCCCTGAAGCTTTCTTT. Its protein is CASRLDSPEAFF.

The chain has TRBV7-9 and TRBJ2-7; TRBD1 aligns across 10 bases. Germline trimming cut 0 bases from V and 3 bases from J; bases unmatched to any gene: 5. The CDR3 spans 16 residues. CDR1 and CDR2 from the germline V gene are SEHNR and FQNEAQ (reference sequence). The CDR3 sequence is CASSLALGQGNYEQYF. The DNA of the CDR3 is TGTGCCAGCAGCTTAGCGCTGGGACAGGGGAACTACGAGCAGTACTTC.

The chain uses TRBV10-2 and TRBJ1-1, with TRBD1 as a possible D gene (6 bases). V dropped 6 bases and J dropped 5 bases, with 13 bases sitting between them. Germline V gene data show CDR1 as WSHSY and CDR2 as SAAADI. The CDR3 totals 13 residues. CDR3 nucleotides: TGCGCCAGCAGGGCCGGGGGCGAGACTGAAGCTTTCTTT. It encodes CASRAGGETEAFF.

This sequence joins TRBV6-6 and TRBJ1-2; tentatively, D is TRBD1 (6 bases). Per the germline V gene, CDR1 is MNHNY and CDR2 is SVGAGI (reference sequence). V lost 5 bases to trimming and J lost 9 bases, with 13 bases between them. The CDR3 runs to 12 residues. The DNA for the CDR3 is TGTGCCAGCAGTCCTACAGGGACGAGCTACACCTTC. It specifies CASSPTGTSYTF.

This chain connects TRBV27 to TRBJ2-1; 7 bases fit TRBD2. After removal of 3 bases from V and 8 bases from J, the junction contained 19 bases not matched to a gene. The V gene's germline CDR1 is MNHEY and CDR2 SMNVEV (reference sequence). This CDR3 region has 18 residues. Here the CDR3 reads CASSFGRESLSVRDEQFF. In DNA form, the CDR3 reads TGTGCCAGCAGTTTTGGGCGGGAGAGCCTTTCAGTTCGGGATGAGCAGTTCTTC.

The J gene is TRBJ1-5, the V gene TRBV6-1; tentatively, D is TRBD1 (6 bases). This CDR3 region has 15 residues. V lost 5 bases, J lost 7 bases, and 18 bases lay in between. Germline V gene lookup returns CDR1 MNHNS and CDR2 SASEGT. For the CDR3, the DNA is TGTGCCAGCAGTCCCGGGGGGGGCGGAAGGCAGCCCCAGCATTTT. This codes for CASSPGGGGRQPQHF.

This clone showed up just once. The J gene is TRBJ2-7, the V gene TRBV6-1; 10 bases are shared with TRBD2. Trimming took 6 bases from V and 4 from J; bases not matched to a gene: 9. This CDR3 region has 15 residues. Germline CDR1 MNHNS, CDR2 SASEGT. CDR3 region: CASRERKRGGYEQYF. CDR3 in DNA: TGTGCCAGCAGGGAACGTAAGCGGGGGGGTTACGAGCAGTACTTC.

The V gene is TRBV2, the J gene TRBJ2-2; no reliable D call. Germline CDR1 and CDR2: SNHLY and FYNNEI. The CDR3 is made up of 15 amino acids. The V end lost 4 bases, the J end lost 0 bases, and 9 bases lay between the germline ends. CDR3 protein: CASSVETTNTGELFF. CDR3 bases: TGTGCCAGCAGTGTGGAGACAACGAACACCGGGGAGCTGTTTTTT.

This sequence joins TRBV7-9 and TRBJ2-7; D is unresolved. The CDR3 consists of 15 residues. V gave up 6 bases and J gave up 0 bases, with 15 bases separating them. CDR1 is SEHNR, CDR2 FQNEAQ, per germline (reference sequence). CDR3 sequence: CASSYTGKSSYEQYF. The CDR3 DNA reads TGTGCCAGCAGTTACACTGGGAAAAGCTCCTACGAGCAGTACTTC. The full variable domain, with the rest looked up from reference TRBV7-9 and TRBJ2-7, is DTGVSQNPRHKITKRGQNVTFRCDPISEHNRLYWYRQTLGQGPEFLTYFQNEAQLEKSRLLSDRFSAERPKGSFSTLEIQRTEQGDSAMYLCASSYTGKSSYEQYFGPGTRLTVT.

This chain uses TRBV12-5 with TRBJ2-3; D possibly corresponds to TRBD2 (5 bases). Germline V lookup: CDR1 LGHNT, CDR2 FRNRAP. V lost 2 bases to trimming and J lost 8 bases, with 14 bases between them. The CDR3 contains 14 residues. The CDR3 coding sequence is TGTGCTAGTGGTTTGTCGGGATCGGGCGGTACGCAGTATTTT. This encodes CASGLSGSGGTQYF.

The CDR3 loop reads CATRVAGGPYEQYF. The CDR3 coding sequence is TGTGCCACCAGAGTCGCGGGAGGGCCGTACGAGCAGTACTTC. J is TRBJ2-7 and V is TRBV13; 9 bases fit TRBD2. The CDR3 sequence is 14 residues long. Germline assignment: CDR1 PRHDT and CDR2 FYEKMQ (reference sequence). Germline trimming cut 10 bases from V and 4 bases from J; bases unmatched to any gene: 11.

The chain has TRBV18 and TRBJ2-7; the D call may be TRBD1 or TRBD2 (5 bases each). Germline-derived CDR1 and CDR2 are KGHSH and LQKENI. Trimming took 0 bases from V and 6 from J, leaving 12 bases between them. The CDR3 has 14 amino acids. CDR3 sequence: CASSPPGPVSEQYF. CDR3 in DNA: TGTGCCAGCTCACCACCGGGACCAGTATCCGAGCAGTACTTC.

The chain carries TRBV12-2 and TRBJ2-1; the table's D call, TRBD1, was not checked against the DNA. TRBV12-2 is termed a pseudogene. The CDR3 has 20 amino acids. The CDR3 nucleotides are TGTGCAAGTCGCTTAGCGCCCCCCCCTCGTTCCCCAGGGCACAACAATGAGCAGTTCTTC. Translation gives CASRLAPPPRSPGHNNEQFF.